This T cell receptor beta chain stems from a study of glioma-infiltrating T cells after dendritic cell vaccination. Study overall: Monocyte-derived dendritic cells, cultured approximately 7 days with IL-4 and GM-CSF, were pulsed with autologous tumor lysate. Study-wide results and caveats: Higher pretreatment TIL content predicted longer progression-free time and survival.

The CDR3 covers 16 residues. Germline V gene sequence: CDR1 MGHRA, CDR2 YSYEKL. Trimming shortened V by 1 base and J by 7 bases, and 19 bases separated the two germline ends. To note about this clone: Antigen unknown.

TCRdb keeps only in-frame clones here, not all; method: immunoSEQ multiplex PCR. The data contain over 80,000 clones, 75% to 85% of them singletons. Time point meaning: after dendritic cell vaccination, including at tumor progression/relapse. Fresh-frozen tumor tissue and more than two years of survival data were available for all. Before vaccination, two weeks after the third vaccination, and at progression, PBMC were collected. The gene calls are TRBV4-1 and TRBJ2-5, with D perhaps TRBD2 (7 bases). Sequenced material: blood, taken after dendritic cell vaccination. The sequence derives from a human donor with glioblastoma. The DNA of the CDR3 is TGCGCCAGCAGCCAAGGATTTAGCGGAGGGGGGGGGACCCAGTACTTC. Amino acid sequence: CASSQGFSGGGGTQYF.